This entry lists 28 T cell receptor beta chains sequenced from one sample in a study of beta chain features in type 1 diabetes (dated by TCRdb to 2016 to 2019). The library was generated by the immunoSEQ multiplex PCR assay. The High Capacity cDNA Reverse Transcription Kit was used to reverse transcribe all of the isolated RNA, meaning that expressed TCRB transcripts were what got sequenced. This immuneACCESS table, as held by TCRdb, lists in-frame sequences with V and J called but not all clones. Of the missing ones, under half trace to an unresolved V gene in checked studies; the others have no known cause. In this sample the table shows about 620,000 clones, roughly a sixth of which occur a single time. About 0.087% of the sample goes to the ten largest clones. Sequencing was performed on naive CD4+ T cells from blood. This sample's cell subset or site label indicates: true naive CD4+ T cells. All receptors come from a man between 18 and 35 years old in good health.

In this sample, this clone turned up a few times. At the DNA level, this CDR3 is encoded by other sequences in the same sample as well. This chain connects TRBV29-1 to TRBJ1-1; 7 bases align to TRBD1. CDR1 is SQVTM and CDR2 is ANQGSEA in the germline V gene. With V trimmed by 4 bases and J by 2 bases, 4 bases remained unmatched. This CDR3 is built from 13 residues. Here the CDR3 reads CSVGTGGNTEAFF. DNA of the CDR3: TGCAGCGTTGGGACAGGAGGTAACACTGAAGCTTTCTTT.

This clone appeared a few times. In nucleotides, the CDR3 is TGTGCCAGCATAAATCGTTTGGCTAGCACAAACACCGGGGAGCTGTTTTTT. This translates into CASINRLASTNTGELFF. V is TRBV5-6 and J is TRBJ2-2; the D gene is possibly TRBD2 (5 bases). V lost 6 bases, J lost 2 bases, and 20 bases lay in between. CDR3 size: 17 residues. Germline V gene data show CDR1 as SGHDT and CDR2 as YYEEEE. Full variable domain (missing parts from reference TRBV5-6 and TRBJ2-2): DAGVTQSPTHLIKTRGQQVTLRCSPKSGHDTVSWYQQALGQGPQFIFQYYEEEERQRGNFPDRFSGHQFPNYSSELNVNALLLGDSALYLCASINRLASTNTGELFFGEGSRLTVL.

The chain joins TRBV5-1 to TRBJ2-3; 8 positions match TRBD2. The germline gives CDR1 SGHRS, CDR2 YFSETQ. The V and J ends lost 4 bases and 6 bases, in that order; junction bases with no gene match: 7. The CDR3 is 14 amino acids. CDR3 coding DNA: TGCGCCAGCAGCAGGGGACTAGTTTTGGATACGCAGTATTTT. Its protein product is CASSRGLVLDTQYF. The entire variable domain, with the rest obtained from reference TRBV5-1 and TRBJ2-3, is as follows: KAGVTQTPRYLIKTRGQQVTLSCSPISGHRSVSWYQQTPGQGLQFLFEYFSETQRNKGNFPGRFSGRQFSNSRSEMNVSTLELGDSALYLCASSRGLVLDTQYFGPGTRLTVL.

This clone has only a few counts. CDR3 sequence: CASSLPHTGELFF. For the CDR3, the DNA is TGTGCCAGCAGCCTTCCCCACACCGGGGAGCTGTTTTTT. The gene calls are TRBV7-2 and TRBJ2-2; D unclear. Trimming removed 5 bases from V and 3 bases from J, with 7 bases in between. CDR3 length equals 13 residues. Germline-derived CDR1 and CDR2 are SGHTA and FQGNSA.

The gene calls are TRBV15 and TRBJ2-4, with D maybe TRBD1 (5 bases). With 0 bases removed from V and 4 bases from J, the gap between germline ends came to 13 bases. Per the germline V gene, CDR1 is LNHNV and CDR2 is YYDKDF (reference sequence). The length of the CDR3 is 16 residues. CDR3 nucleotides: TGTGCCACCAGCAGAGATATGGCCAGGACAAAAAACATTCAGTACTTC. This gives the protein CATSRDMARTKNIQYF.

The J gene is TRBJ2-6, the V gene TRBV6-1; 7 nucleotides agree with TRBD1. Germline CDR1 is MNHNS and CDR2 is SASEGT. This CDR3 is built from 15 residues. The J segment lost 4 bases and the V segment lost 7 bases, leaving 7 bases of the junction unmatched. The CDR3 nucleotides are TGTGCCAGCACCAAACAGGGGCTCGGGGCCAACGTCCTGACTTTC. This sequence encodes CASTKQGLGANVLTF.

This chain joins TRBV7-2 and TRBJ2-2; D gene uncertain. CDR3 length equals 15 residues. Trimming removed 1 base at V and 5 bases at J, with 11 bases between. Per germline, CDR1 SGHTA and CDR2 FQGNSA. The CDR3 loop is CASSLVRGTTGELFF. The CDR3 DNA follows: TGTGCCAGCAGCTTAGTTCGCGGAACTACCGGGGAGCTGTTTTTT.

V usage is TRBV7-2 and J usage is TRBJ1-2; 8 bases are a match to TRBD1. Trimming cost V 2 bases and J 7 bases; bases outside gene matches: 6. Germline values: CDR1 SGHTA, CDR2 FQGNSA. The CDR3 has 14 residues. As DNA, the CDR3 is TGTGCCAGCAGCTTAACAGGACAGGGTACTGGCTACACCTTC. Amino acids: CASSLTGQGTGYTF.

This clone has just a few counts. This chain joins TRBV21-1 and TRBJ1-2; the table names TRBD1, a call not compared with the DNA. TRBV21-1 is an annotated pseudogene. The CDR3 sequence is 15 residues long. The CDR3 DNA is TGTGCCAGCAGCAAAGTGGACAGGACCTTCTATGGCTACACCTTC. Protein: CASSKVDRTFYGYTF.

This clone was seen more than once but under ten times. The chain employs TRBV7-2 and TRBJ2-5, with TRBD1 matching 10 bases. The CDR3 is made up of 15 amino acids. Germline-derived CDR1 and CDR2 are SGHTA and FQGNSA. Germline trimming cut 5 bases from V and 4 bases from J; bases unmatched to any gene: 7. The CDR3 here is CASSRGDRGVETQYF. The CDR3 region has the DNA TGTGCCAGCAGCAGGGGGGACAGGGGAGTAGAGACCCAGTACTTC.

This clone was found a few times. This chain links TRBV7-9 with TRBJ2-2, with a possible D match to TRBD2 (5 bases). The CDR3 loop spans 17 amino acids. From germline, CDR1 is SEHNR and CDR2 FQNEAQ (reference sequence). The V end lost 5 bases, the J end lost 5 bases, and 21 bases lay between the germline ends. The CDR3: CASSLNGLIRGTGELFF. The CDR3 DNA is TGTGCCAGCAGCCTTAACGGACTCATTAGAGGGACCGGGGAGCTGTTTTTT.

V and J are TRBV14 and TRBJ2-1; TRBD2 agrees at 7 bases. Germline V gene data show CDR1 as SGHDN and CDR2 as FVKESK. The CDR3 loop spans 18 amino acids. The trim removed 5 bases at V and 0 bases at J, leaving 13 bases unmatched. In nucleotides, the CDR3 is TGTGCCAGCAGCGCGTGGACTAGGTCTCAGAGCTCCTACAATGAGCAGTTCTTC. Amino acid sequence: CASSAWTRSQSSYNEQFF.

The chain is built from TRBV27 and TRBJ2-5, with a weak D call TRBD2 (6 bases). The V gene lost 8 bases and the J gene lost 3 bases, with 19 bases spanning the gap. The CDR3 length is 15 residues. Per the germline V gene, CDR1 is MNHEY and CDR2 is SMNVEV (reference sequence). CDR3 DNA sequence: TGTGCCAGCGGACGACGGGGGTCCGGAAAAGAGACCCAGTACTTC. As protein: CASGRRGSGKETQYF.

The chain recombines TRBV7-9 with TRBJ2-1, with 9 nucleotides matching TRBD1. V lost 1 base and J lost 9; bases outside the gene matches: 10. The germline V gene encodes CDR1 SEHNR and CDR2 FQNEAQ (reference sequence). The CDR3 totals 16 residues. In DNA, the CDR3 is TGTGCCAGCAGCTTAGAAGCCGGGACAGGGAGGATTGAGCAGTTCTTC. It specifies CASSLEAGTGRIEQFF.

There are a few counts of this clone. The rearrangement uses TRBV9 and TRBJ2-3, with TRBD2 matching 10 bases. V dropped 4 bases and J dropped 5; count of bases not matched to a gene: 10. This CDR3 comprises 16 residues. From germline, CDR1 is SGDLS and CDR2 YYNGEE. The CDR3 DNA sequence: TGTGCCAGCAGCCCGCGCTTTCTAGCGGGGGTAGATACGCAGTATTTT. Amino acids: CASSPRFLAGVDTQYF.

This clone turned up a few times. The genes are TRBV18 and TRBJ1-5; tentative D call: TRBD1 (6 bases). Germline V gives CDR1 KGHSH, CDR2 LQKENI. V was shortened by 6 bases and J by 0 bases, with 12 bases between the two germline ends. CDR3 length: 15 residues. In DNA form, the CDR3 reads TGTGCCAGCTCCCAGGGGAGGGTTAGCAATCAGCCCCAGCATTTT. Translation gives CASSQGRVSNQPQHF.

The V call is TRBV7-9, the J call TRBJ2-1; TRBD2 matches 9 bases. J lost 6 bases, V lost 5 bases, and 8 bases had no gene match. Per the germline V gene, CDR1 is SEHNR and CDR2 is FQNEAQ (reference sequence). This CDR3 spans 15 amino acids. CDR3 coding DNA: TGTGCCAGCAGCCTCCCGGGACTAGCCCCCAATGAGCAGTTCTTC. Translation: CASSLPGLAPNEQFF.

This clone was detected a few times. The chain uses TRBV7-6 and TRBJ1-1, with 8 positions matching TRBD1. This CDR3 spans 13 amino acids. Looked up from germline, CDR1 is SGHVS and CDR2 is FNYEAQ. The V gene end was trimmed by 5 bases and the J gene end by 6 bases; junction bases not matched to a gene: 5. The CDR3 DNA reads as TGTGCCAGCAGCCATGACAGGGGCTCTGAAGCTTTCTTT. Residues: CASSHDRGSEAFF.

The rearrangement uses TRBV7-2 and TRBJ2-2, with unresolved D. V dropped 4 bases and J dropped 6 bases, with 9 bases sitting between them. Germline loops: CDR1 SGHTA, CDR2 FQGNSA. The CDR3 has 13 residues. The CDR3 here is CASSSPRPGELFF. The CDR3 region has the DNA TGTGCCAGCAGCTCACCACGGCCCGGGGAGCTGTTTTTT.

The chain carries TRBV6-5 and TRBJ2-7; possible D gene TRBD1, 6 bases. Germline lookup yields CDR1 MNHEY and CDR2 SVGAGI. The CDR3 consists of 13 residues. The V gene lost 6 bases and the J gene lost 5 bases, with 14 bases spanning the gap. CDR3 nucleotide sequence: TGTGCCAGCAGATCAACAGGGAAAAACGAGCAGTACTTC. Encoded protein: CASRSTGKNEQYF.

This clone was counted between two and nine times. The chain employs TRBV7-3 and TRBJ1-1; D might be TRBD1 (5 bases). V gave up 5 bases and J gave up 1 base, with 17 bases separating them. Looked up from germline, CDR1 is SGHTA and CDR2 is FQGTGA. This CDR3 is 16 amino acids long. The CDR3 loop is CASSPQLAGKNTEAFF. CDR3 sequence (DNA): TGTGCCAGCAGCCCCCAGCTCGCAGGGAAGAACACTGAAGCTTTCTTT. The entire variable domain, with the rest obtained from reference TRBV7-3 and TRBJ1-1, is as follows: GAGVSQTPSNKVTEKGKYVELRCDPISGHTALYWYRQSLGQGPEFLIYFQGTGAADDSGLPNDRFFAVRPEGSVSTLKIQRTERGDSAVYLCASSPQLAGKNTEAFFGQGTRLTVV.

The chain carries TRBV15 and TRBJ2-5; D remains ambiguous. Germline V gene sequence: CDR1 LNHNV, CDR2 YYDKDF (reference sequence). The CDR3 length is 15 residues. The V end was cut by 0 bases, the J end by 2 bases, with 10 bases between. The CDR3 DNA is TGTGCCACCAGCAGAGAACCGGGTCATCAAGAGACCCAGTACTTC. This gives the protein CATSREPGHQETQYF.

This sequence joins TRBV28 and TRBJ2-5; D may correspond to TRBD1 or TRBD2 (5 bases each). Germline CDR1 and CDR2: MDHEN and SYDVKM. The V end was cut by 7 bases, the J end by 4 bases, with 16 bases between. The CDR3 totals 14 residues. This chain's CDR3 is CASTNSPGRETQYF. For the CDR3, the DNA is TGTGCCAGCACTAACTCGCCGGGACGAGAGACCCAGTACTTC. Drawing the rest from reference TRBV28 and TRBJ2-5, the complete variable domain is DVKVTQSSRYLVKRTGEKVFLECVQDMDHENMFWYRQDPGLGLRLIYFSYDVKMKEKGDIPEGYSVSREKKERFSLILESASTNQTSMYLCASTNSPGRETQYFGPGTRLLVL.

This clone was observed a few times. The J gene is TRBJ1-5, the V gene TRBV4-3; 8 bases match TRBD1. The germline gives CDR1 LGHNA, CDR2 YSLEER. After removal of 0 bases from V and 3 bases from J, the junction contained 13 bases not matched to a gene. The CDR3 extends over 19 amino acids. The CDR3 is CASSQDLGAGQGYNQPQHF. CDR3 sequence (DNA): TGCGCCAGCAGCCAAGATTTAGGGGCAGGACAGGGCTACAATCAGCCCCAGCATTTT.

Only a few counts were recorded for this clone. The gene calls are TRBV6-5 and TRBJ2-3, with D possibly matching TRBD1 (6 bases). The V gene lost 6 bases and the J gene lost 3 bases, with 13 bases spanning the gap. The germline V gene has CDR1 MNHEY and CDR2 SVGAGI. This CDR3 comprises 14 residues. The CDR3: CASSPPGATDTQYF. The CDR3 region has the DNA TGTGCCAGCAGCCCCCCAGGGGCAACAGATACGCAGTATTTT.

V is TRBV18 and J is TRBJ2-7; possibly TRBD1 or TRBD2 for D (5 bases each). Trimming shortened V by 6 bases and J by 3 bases, and 12 bases separated the two germline ends. Germline V lookup: CDR1 KGHSH, CDR2 LQKENI. The length of the CDR3 is 13 residues. CDR3 bases: TGTGCCAGCTCGCCAGGGAGACACTACGAGCAGTACTTC. Its translation is CASSPGRHYEQYF.

This clone was observed a handful of times. The V gene is TRBV28, the J gene TRBJ2-7, with 7 bases matching TRBD1. Germline lookup yields CDR1 MDHEN and CDR2 SYDVKM. There are 14 residues in the CDR3. V trimming: 2 bases; J trimming: 2 bases; junction bases outside the gene matches: 3. CDR3 sequence reads: CASSLTGQAYEQYF. Here the CDR3 DNA reads TGTGCCAGCAGTTTAACTGGACAGGCCTACGAGCAGTACTTC.

Here the CDR3 DNA reads TGCGCCAGCAGCAAGTCCGGGACTAGCGGGCTGTACCAAGAGACCCAGTACTTC. Translation: CASSKSGTSGLYQETQYF. The chain is built from TRBV4-1 and TRBJ2-5; 12 bases are a match to TRBD2. The CDR3 extends over 18 amino acids. In germline, CDR1 is MGHRA, CDR2 YSYEKL. J was trimmed by 0 bases and V by 5 bases; bases with no gene match: 10.